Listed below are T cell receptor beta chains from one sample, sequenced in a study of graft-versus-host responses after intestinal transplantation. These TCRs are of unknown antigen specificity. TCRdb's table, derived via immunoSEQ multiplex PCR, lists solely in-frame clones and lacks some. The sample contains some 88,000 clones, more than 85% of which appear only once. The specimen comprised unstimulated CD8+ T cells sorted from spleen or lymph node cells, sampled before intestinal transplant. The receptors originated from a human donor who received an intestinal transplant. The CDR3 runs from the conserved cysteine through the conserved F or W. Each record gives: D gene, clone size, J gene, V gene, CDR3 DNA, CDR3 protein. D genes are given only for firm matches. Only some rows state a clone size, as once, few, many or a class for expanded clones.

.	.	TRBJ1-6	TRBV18	TGTGCCAGCTCGTCCTCGCAGCGTTCACCCCTCCACTTT	CASSSSQRSPLHF
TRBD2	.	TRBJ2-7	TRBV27	TGTGCCAGCAGTTTATCTGGACTAGCGGGGCACGAGCAGTACTTC	CASSLSGLAGHEQYF
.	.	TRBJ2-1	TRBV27	TGTGCCAGCAGCTCAGTCTTCTACAATGAGCAGTTCTTC	CASSSVFYNEQFF
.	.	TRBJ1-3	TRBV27	TGTGCCAGCAAGGGGGCTGGAAACACCATATATTTT	CASKGAGNTIYF
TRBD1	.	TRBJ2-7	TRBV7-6	TGTGCCAGCAGCTCCGGACAGGGGTTAACCTACGAGCAGTACTTC	CASSSGQGLTYEQYF
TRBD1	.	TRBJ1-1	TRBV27	TGTGCCAGCAGTTCCAACCCGGGACAGGGCTTGAACACTGAAGCTTTCTTT	CASSSNPGQGLNTEAFF
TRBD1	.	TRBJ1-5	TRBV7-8	TGTGCCAGCAGCTCCACCCAGACAGGGGTAACGACCCAGCATTTT	CASSSTQTGVTTQHF
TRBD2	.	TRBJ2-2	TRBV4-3	TGCGCCAGCAGCCAAGAGGGGGGGACTGCGAACACCGGGGAGCTGTTTTTT	CASSQEGGTANTGELFF
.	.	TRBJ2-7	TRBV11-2	TGTGCCAGCAGCTCCTGGGGCGAAACTTACGAGCAGTACTTC	CASSSWGETYEQYF
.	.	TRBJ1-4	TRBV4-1	TGCGCCAGCAGCCAGGAAAAGACAGCACTTAATGAAAAACTGTTTTTT	CASSQEKTALNEKLFF
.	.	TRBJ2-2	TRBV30	TGTGCCTGGAGTCCCCCAGCGGGGGAGCTGTTTTTT	CAWSPPAGELFF
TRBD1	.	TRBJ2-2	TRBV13	TGTGCCAGCAGCGGGGGACAGGGGGCCGGGGAGCTGTTTTTT	CASSGGQGAGELFF
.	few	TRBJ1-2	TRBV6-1	TGTGCCAGCAGTGAAAGCCGAGCAAACTATGGCTACACCTTC	CASSESRANYGYTF
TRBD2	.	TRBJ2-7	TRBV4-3	TGCGCCAGCAGCCCTAGCGGGGAAAGGTCCTACGAGCAGTACTTC	CASSPSGERSYEQYF
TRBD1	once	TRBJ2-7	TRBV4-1	TGCGCCAGCAGCCAAGATCCCGGACAGGGCTCCTACGAGCAGTACTTC	CASSQDPGQGSYEQYF
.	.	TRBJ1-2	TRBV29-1	TGCAGCGTTGGCGGGGGGCAAGGCTATGGCTACACCTTC	CSVGGGQGYGYTF
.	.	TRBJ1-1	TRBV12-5	TGTGCTAGTGGTTTGCTCCCGGGGGGGAACAACACTGAAGCTTTCTTT	CASGLLPGGNNTEAFF
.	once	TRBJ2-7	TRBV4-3	TGCGCCAGCAGCCAAGGGGCGGGGTTAGACGAGCAGTACTTC	CASSQGAGLDEQYF
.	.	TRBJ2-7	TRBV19	TGTGCCAGTAACCAACAATCCCAGGGGCCCTACGAGCAGTACTTC	CASNQQSQGPYEQYF
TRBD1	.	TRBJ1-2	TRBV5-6	TGTGCCAGCAGCTCCGCCGACAGGGACTATGGCTACACCTTC	CASSSADRDYGYTF
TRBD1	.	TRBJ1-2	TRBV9	TGTGCCAGCACCAGAGAGGGGGCGCAGGGTGGCTACACCTTC	CASTREGAQGGYTF
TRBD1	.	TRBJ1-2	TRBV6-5	TGTGCCAGCAGTCCTGGGGACAGGGGGCTTGTTGGCTACACCTTC	CASSPGDRGLVGYTF
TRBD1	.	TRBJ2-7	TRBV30	TGTGCCTGGACCCCAGGGACAGGGTTGCACGAGCAGTACTTC	CAWTPGTGLHEQYF
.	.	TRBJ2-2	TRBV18	TGTGCCAGCTCACCAAAAAGACTTAGCACCGGGGAGCTGTTTTTT	CASSPKRLSTGELFF
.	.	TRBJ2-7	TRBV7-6	TGTGCCAGCAGCTTAAGTGGCAATGCCTACGAGCAGTACTTC	CASSLSGNAYEQYF
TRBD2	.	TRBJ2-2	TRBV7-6	TGTGCCAGCAGCTCCGTTGCGAGCGGGGGGAGTACCGGGGAGCTGTTTTTT	CASSSVASGGSTGELFF
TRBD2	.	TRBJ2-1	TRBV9	TGTGCCAGCAGCGTAGGGGGCGGGGGGGCCGGTGAGCAGTTCTTC	CASSVGGGGAGEQFF
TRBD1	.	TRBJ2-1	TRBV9	TGTGCCAGCAGCGTAGGGAGGACAGGGGTCGCTGAGCAGTTCTTC	CASSVGRTGVAEQFF
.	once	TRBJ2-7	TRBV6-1	TGTGCCAGCACCTTCTCCTACGAGCAGTACTTC	CASTFSYEQYF
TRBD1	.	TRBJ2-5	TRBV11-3	TGTGCCAGCAGCGCCCGGGACAGCCAAGAGACCCAGTACTTC	CASSARDSQETQYF
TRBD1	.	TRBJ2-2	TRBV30	TGTGCCTCCGAAGGGGACAGGGCCCCCGGGGAGCTGTTTTTT	CASEGDRAPGELFF
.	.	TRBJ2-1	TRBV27	TGTGCCAGCAGTGGGCTGGCGAGCTCCTACAATGAGCAGTTCTTC	CASSGLASSYNEQFF
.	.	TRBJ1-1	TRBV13	TGTGCCAGCAGCTTAGCCGGGGTGAACACTGAAGCTTTCTTT	CASSLAGVNTEAFF
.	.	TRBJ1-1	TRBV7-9	TGTGCCAGCAGCCCAGCGACGGCCTCTATGAACACTGAAGCTTTCTTT	CASSPATASMNTEAFF
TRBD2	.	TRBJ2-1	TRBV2	TGTGCCAGCAGTGAAGCGCTTCATAGGCGGGGGGGATTTAATGAGCAGTTCTTC	CASSEALHRRGGFNEQFF
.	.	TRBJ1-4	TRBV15	TGTGCCACCAGCAGAGATATGGGCGAAAAACTGTTTTTT	CATSRDMGEKLFF
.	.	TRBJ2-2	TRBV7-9	TGTGCCAGCAGCTCTAGCGATCCCGGGACGTCGAACACCGGGGAGCTGTTTTTT	CASSSSDPGTSNTGELFF
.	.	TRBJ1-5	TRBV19	TGTGCCAGTAGTATTGAACAGATTCATCAGCCCCAGCATTTT	CASSIEQIHQPQHF
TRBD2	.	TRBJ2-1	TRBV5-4	TGTGCCAGCAGCCCGGGACTAGCGGGGGAAAATGAGCAGTTCTTC	CASSPGLAGENEQFF
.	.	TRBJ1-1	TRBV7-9	TGTGCCAGCAGCCGCGGGAGCACTGAAGCTTTCTTT	CASSRGSTEAFF
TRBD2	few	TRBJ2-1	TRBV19	TGTGCCAGTAGTATCGGTCTAGCGGGGGGGAATGAGCAGTTCTTC	CASSIGLAGGNEQFF